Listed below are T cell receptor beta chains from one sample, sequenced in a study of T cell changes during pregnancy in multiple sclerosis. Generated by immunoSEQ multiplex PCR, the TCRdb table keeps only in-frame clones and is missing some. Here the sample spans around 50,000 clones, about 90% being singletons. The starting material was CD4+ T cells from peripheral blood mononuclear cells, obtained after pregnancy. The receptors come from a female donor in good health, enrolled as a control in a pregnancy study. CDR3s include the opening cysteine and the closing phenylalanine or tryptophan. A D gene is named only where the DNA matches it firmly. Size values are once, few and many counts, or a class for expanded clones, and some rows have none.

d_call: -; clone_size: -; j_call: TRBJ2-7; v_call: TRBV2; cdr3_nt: TGTGCCAGCAGGCGGGTCCTCTCCTACGAGCAGTACTTC; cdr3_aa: CASRRVLSYEQYF
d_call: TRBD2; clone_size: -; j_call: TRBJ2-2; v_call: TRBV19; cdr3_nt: TGTGCCAGTAGTATAGATAGCGGGGGGGCTAACACCGGGGAGCTGTTTTTT; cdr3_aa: CASSIDSGGANTGELFF
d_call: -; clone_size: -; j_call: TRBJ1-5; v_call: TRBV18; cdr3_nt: TGTGCCAGCTCACCTCTTTCCGGCAATCAGCCCCAGCATTTT; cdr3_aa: CASSPLSGNQPQHF
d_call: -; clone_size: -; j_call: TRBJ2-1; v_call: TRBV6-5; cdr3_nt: TGTGCCAGCAGTTACAACGGACAGAACAATGAGCAGTTCTTC; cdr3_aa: CASSYNGQNNEQFF
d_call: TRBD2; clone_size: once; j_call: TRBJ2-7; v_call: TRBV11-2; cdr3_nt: TGTGCCAGCAGCAGCGGGAGGGCCGGGTACGAGCAGTACTTC; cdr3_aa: CASSSGRAGYEQYF
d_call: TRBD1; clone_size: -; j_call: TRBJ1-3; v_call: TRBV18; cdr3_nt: TGTGCCAGCTCACCACTTATGGGACAGGGGGCTTCAGGAAACACCATATATTTT; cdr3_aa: CASSPLMGQGASGNTIYF
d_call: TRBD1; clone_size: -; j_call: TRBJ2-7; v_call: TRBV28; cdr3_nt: TGTGCCAGCAGGAACGGACAGGGCACCTACGAGCAGTACTTC; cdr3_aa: CASRNGQGTYEQYF
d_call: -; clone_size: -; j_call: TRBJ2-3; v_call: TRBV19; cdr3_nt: TGTGCCAGTGGCCCAGCGGGCACAGATACGCAGTATTTT; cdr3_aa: CASGPAGTDTQYF
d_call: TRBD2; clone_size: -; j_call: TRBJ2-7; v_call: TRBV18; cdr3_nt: TGTGCCAGCTCACCGGCTAGCGGATCCTACGAGCAGTACTTC; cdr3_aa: CASSPASGSYEQYF
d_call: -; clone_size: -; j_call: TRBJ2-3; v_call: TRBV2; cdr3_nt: TGTGCCAGTGTGAGGCAGGGAATAGAGGATACGCAGTATTTT; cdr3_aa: CASVRQGIEDTQYF
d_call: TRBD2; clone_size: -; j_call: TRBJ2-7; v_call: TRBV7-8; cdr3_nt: TGTGCCAGCAGCTTAGCTTCTAGCGGGAGGACCTACGAGCAGTACTTC; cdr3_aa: CASSLASSGRTYEQYF
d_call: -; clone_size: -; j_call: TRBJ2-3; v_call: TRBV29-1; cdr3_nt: TGCAGCGTCCACCGGGTCACAGATACGCAGTATTTT; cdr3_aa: CSVHRVTDTQYF
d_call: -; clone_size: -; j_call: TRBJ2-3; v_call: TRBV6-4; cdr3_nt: TGTGCCAGCAGACCACATGCAAATACGCAGTATTTT; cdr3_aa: CASRPHANTQYF
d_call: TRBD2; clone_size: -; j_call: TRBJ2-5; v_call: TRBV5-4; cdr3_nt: TGTGCCAGCAGCTTTGCTTCGGGGGGGAGGGAGACCCAGTACTTC; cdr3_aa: CASSFASGGRETQYF
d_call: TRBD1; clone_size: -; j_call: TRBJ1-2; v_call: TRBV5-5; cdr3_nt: TGTGCCAGCAGCCTTGACAGGGATGGCTACACCTTC; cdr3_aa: CASSLDRDGYTF
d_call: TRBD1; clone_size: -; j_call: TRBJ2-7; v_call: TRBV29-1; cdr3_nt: TGCAGCGTCAGTGACAGGGCCTACGAGCAGTACTTC; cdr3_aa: CSVSDRAYEQYF
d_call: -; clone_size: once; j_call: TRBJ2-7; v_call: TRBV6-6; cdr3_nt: TGTGCCAGCATCGACGCAGGGTACGAGCAGTACTTC; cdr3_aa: CASIDAGYEQYF
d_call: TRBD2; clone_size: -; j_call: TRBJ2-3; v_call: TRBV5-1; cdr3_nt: TGCGCCAGCAGCTCGCTGAGTGGGGGAGGGACGCAGTATTTT; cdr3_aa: CASSSLSGGGTQYF
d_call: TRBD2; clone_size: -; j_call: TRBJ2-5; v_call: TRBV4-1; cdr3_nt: TGCGCCAGCAGCCACCGGACTAGCGGGGAACGATCAGAACAAGAGACCCAGTACTTC; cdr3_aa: CASSHRTSGERSEQETQYF
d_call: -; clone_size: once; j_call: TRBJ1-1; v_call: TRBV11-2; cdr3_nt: TGTGCCAGCAGCCAGCTGGTCTCACGAGGGAACACTGAAGCTTTCTTT; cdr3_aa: CASSQLVSRGNTEAFF
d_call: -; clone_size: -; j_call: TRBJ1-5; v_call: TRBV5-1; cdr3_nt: TGCGCCAGCAGCCCGACAGTCCAAGGGACCCAGCATTTT; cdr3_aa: CASSPTVQGTQHF
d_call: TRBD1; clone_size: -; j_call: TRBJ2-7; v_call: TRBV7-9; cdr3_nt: TGTGCCAGCAGCTTATTAGGGCAGGGGGCTTCCGAGCAGTACTTC; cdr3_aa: CASSLLGQGASEQYF
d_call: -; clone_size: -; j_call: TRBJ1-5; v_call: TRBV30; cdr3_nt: TGTGCCTGGAGTGTACGACGGGTTTCCAATCAGCCCCAGCATTTT; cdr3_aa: CAWSVRRVSNQPQHF
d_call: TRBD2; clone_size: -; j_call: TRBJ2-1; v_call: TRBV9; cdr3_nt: TGTGCCAGCAGCGTAGGACCTTTTAGCGGGGGGTTTATGAATGAGCAGTTCTTC; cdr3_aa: CASSVGPFSGGFMNEQFF
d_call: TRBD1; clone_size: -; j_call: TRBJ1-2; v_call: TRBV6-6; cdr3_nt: TGTGCCAGCAGGTCGGGACAGGCCAATGGCTACACCTTC; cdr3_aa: CASRSGQANGYTF
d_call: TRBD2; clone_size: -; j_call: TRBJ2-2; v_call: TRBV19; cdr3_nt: TGTGCCAGTAGGAGGGGTCCGACTAGCGGGAACACCGGGGAGCTGTTTTTT; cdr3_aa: CASRRGPTSGNTGELFF
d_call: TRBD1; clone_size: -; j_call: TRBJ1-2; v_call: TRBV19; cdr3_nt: TGTGCCAGTAGTATAGTCGACAGGGACTATGGCTACACCTTC; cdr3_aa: CASSIVDRDYGYTF
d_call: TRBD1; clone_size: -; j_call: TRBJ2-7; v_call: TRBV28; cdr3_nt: TGTGCCAGCAGGCCGGGACAGCGCTACGAGCAGTACTTC; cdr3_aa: CASRPGQRYEQYF
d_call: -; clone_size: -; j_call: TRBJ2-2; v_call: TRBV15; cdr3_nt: TGTGCCACCAGCCAAACAGTCGCCGGGGAGCTGTTTTTT; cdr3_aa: CATSQTVAGELFF
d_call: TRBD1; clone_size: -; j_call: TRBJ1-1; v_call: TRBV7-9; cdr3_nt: TGTGCCAGCAGCTTAGCAGGGACAGGGAGTATTGAAGCTTTCTTT; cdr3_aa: CASSLAGTGSIEAFF
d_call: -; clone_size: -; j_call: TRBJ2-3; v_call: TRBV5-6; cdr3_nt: TGTGCCTCCTGGTGGGGGGCAGATACGCAGTATTTT; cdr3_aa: CASWWGADTQYF
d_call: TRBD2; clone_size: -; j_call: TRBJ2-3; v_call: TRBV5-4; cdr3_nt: TGTGCCAGCAGCCGTGAGGCTAGCGGGCTGGATACGCAGTATTTT; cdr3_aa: CASSREASGLDTQYF
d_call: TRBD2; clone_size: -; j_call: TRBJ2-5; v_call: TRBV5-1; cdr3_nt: TGCGCCAGCAGCCCCGGGACTAGAGCGGGGGGGAGCGAGACCCAGTACTTC; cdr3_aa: CASSPGTRAGGSETQYF
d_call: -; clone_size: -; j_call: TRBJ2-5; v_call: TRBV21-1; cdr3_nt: TGTGCCAGCAGCAAAGCGCGTAAGGGGCAAGAGACCCAGTACTTC; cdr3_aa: CASSKARKGQETQYF
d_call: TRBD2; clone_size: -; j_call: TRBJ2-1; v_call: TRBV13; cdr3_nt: TGTGCCAGCACCCAAGCGGGAGGTGGCAATGAGCAGTTCTTC; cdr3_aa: CASTQAGGGNEQFF
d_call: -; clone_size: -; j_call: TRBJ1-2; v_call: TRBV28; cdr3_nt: TGTGCCAGCACCCCGTCCGGGGGGACTATCTCCTACACCTTC; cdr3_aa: CASTPSGGTISYTF
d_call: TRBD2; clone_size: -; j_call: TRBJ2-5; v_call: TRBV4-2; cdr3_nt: TGTGCCAGCAGCCCGGGGGGGGTTGGGGAGACCCAGTACTTC; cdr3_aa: CASSPGGVGETQYF
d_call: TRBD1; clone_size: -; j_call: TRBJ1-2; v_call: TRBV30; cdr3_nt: TGTGCCTGGAGCGAAGGGGGCAGGGCGGTCTATGGCTACACCTTC; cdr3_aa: CAWSEGGRAVYGYTF
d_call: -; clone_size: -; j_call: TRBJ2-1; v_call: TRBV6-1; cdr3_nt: TGTGCCAGCAGTGAAATGGGACAAAGCAATGAGCAGTTCTTC; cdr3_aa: CASSEMGQSNEQFF
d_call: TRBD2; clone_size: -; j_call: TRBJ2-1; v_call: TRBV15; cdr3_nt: TGTGCCACCAGCAGATCGGGACTAGCGGGAAGGGGGTCCTACAATGAGCAGTTCTTC; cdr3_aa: CATSRSGLAGRGSYNEQFF
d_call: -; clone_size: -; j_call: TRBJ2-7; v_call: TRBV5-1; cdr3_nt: TGCGCCAGCAGCTTGTGGCGGGATGCCGAGCAGTACTTC; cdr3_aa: CASSLWRDAEQYF
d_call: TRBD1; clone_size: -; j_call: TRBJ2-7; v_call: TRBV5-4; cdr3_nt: TGTGCCAGCAGCAAGGACAGGGAATTATCCTACGAGCAGTACTTC; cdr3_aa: CASSKDRELSYEQYF
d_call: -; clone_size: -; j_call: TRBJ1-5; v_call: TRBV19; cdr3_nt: TGTGCCAGTAGTATAGGCCTAGATCAGCCCCAGCATTTT; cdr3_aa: CASSIGLDQPQHF
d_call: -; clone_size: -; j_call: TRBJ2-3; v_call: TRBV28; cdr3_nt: TGTGCCAGCAGTCCATGGCGGGGGCAGACAGATACGCAGTATTTT; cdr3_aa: CASSPWRGQTDTQYF